A selection of T cell receptor beta chains follows, all from one sample in a study of blood T cells in healthy people across ages. TCRdb redid the calling of the 5' RACE reads with MiXCR, one entry per CDR3 protein. The sample has about 640,000 distinct CDR3 sequences; around 43% are singletons. The sample taken for sequencing was blood. The receptors come from an elderly man in good health. CDR3s include the opening cysteine and the closing phenylalanine or tryptophan. D genes are given only for firm matches. The size entry is marked missing in some rows and otherwise reads once, few, many or a size class.

v_gene,j_gene,d_gene,abundance,CDR3nt,CDR3aa
TRBV9,TRBJ2-1,TRBD2,few,TGTGCCAGCAGCGTAGCTGGGGGGGTATTAGATAATGAGCAGTTCTTC,CASSVAGGVLDNEQFF
TRBV7-9,TRBJ2-7,.,.,TGTGCCAGCAGCGGGAGCGGTATCGAGCAGTACTTC,CASSGSGIEQYF
TRBV20-1,TRBJ2-1,.,.,TGCAGTGCGCCCGAGGCTGGAAGCTCCTACAATGAGCAGTTCTTC,CSAPEAGSSYNEQFF
TRBV6-2/TRBV6-3,TRBJ1-1,TRBD1,.,TGTGCCAGCAGTACCGTCCGACAGGGCTTGAACACTGAAGCTTTCTTT,CASSTVRQGLNTEAFF
TRBV11-1,TRBJ2-7,.,once,TGTGCCAGCAGCCCTTATTCTGCCTACGAGCAGTACTTC,CASSPYSAYEQYF
TRBV3-1,TRBJ2-1,.,once,TGTGCCAGCAGCCCCTCCCGGACTTACAATGAGCAGTTCTTC,CASSPSRTYNEQFF
TRBV29-1,TRBJ2-5,.,.,TGCAGCGTTCCCTGGCAGGGGTCGAGGCAAGAGACCCAGTACTTC,CSVPWQGSRQETQYF
TRBV12-3/TRBV12-4,TRBJ2-7,.,.,TGTGCCAGCAGTCTCGGCGCTTTAAGCTCCTACAATGAGCAGTACTTC,CASSLGALSSYNEQYF
TRBV6-6,TRBJ2-5,TRBD2,few,TGTGCCAGCAGTTACGGGGGGGGGAAGAAAGAGACCCAGTACTTC,CASSYGGGKKETQYF
TRBV3-1,TRBJ2-3,.,.,TGTGCCAGCAGTCCAACTAGAGCGGCAGATACGCAGTATTTT,CASSPTRAADTQYF
TRBV12-5,TRBJ2-1,.,.,TGTGCTAGTGGGACAGAAAGGGAGACCCAGTTCTTC,CASGTERETQFF
TRBV30,TRBJ1-1,TRBD1,.,TGTGCCTGGGAACCGGGACAGGGAGGCACTGAAGCTTTCTTT,CAWEPGQGGTEAFF
TRBV4-3,TRBJ2-1,.,few,TGCGCCAGCAGCCAATCTCTCACTTGGAATGAGCAGTTCTTC,CASSQSLTWNEQFF
TRBV6-5,TRBJ2-1,TRBD2,.,TGTGCCAGCAGCTCTACTAGCGGGGGGGGAAATGAGCAGTTCTTC,CASSSTSGGGNEQFF
TRBV29-1,TRBJ2-1,.,few,TGCAGCGGGGACCAAAGCTCCTACAATGAGCAGTTCTTC,CSGDQSSYNEQFF
TRBV6-4,TRBJ1-2,.,.,TGTGCCAGCGGTGCAGGGTCTGGTGGCTACACCTTC,CASGAGSGGYTF
TRBV7-6,TRBJ2-5,TRBD2,few,TGTGCCAGCAAACTCGGGACTAGCGGGAGCAATGAGCAGTACTTC,CASKLGTSGSNEQYF
TRBV7-2,TRBJ2-3,TRBD2,.,TGTGCCAGCAGCTTTAGGTCTAGCGGGGGAGCTAGCACAGATACGCAGTATTTT,CASSFRSSGGASTDTQYF
TRBV7-2,TRBJ2-7,.,few,TGTGCCAGCAGCTCGGCCGGGACAACCTCATCCTACGAGCAGTACTTC,CASSSAGTTSSYEQYF
TRBV20-1,TRBJ2-3,.,many,TGCAGTGCTAGGGCTAGGGCAGATACGCAGTATTTT,CSARARADTQYF
TRBV20-1,TRBJ2-3,.,few,TGCAGCGTCGGGGCAGCCAGCACAGATACGCAGTATTTT,CSVGAASTDTQYF
TRBV7-9,TRBJ2-7,TRBD2,few,TGTGCCAGCAGCGCCGCGGGAGGGCACTACGAGCAGTACTTC,CASSAAGGHYEQYF